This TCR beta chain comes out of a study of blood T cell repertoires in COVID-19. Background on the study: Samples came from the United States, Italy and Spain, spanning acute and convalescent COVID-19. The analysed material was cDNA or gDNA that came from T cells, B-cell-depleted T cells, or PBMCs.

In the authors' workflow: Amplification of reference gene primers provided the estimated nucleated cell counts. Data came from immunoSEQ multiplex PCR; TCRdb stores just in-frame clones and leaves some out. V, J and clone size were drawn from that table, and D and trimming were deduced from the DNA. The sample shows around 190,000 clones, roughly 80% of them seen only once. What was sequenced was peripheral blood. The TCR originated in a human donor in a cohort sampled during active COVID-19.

In nucleotides, the CDR3 is TGTGCCAGCACCCACGCGGCTTACTATGGCTACACCTTC. Its translation is CASTHAAYYGYTF. The chain combines TRBV11-2 with TRBJ1-2; D unresolved. Germline V lookup: CDR1 SGHAT, CDR2 FQNNGV. Trimming stripped 7 bases from V and 3 bases from J, with 12 bases between. The CDR3 has 13 amino acids. The full variable domain, completed using reference TRBV11-2 and TRBJ1-2, is EAGVAQSPRYKIIEKRQSVAFWCNPISGHATLYWYQQILGQGPKLLIQFQNNGVVDDSQLPKDRFSAERLKGVDSTLKIQPAKLEDSAVYLCASTHAAYYGYTFGSGTRLTVV.